The clone carrying this T cell receptor (beta chain) was recorded at least ten times. Its specificity is unknown. CDR1 is SGHTS and CDR2 is YDEGEE in the germline V gene. The CDR3 extends over 15 amino acids. V lost 2 bases, J lost 1 base, and 5 bases stayed unmatched. The TCRbeta library incorporated unique molecular identifiers. TCRdb re-analysed the PCR reads in MiXCR, keeping a single row per CDR3 protein. The table has about 120,000 distinct CDR3 sequences, under 30% seen once; the top ten hold about 10%. The data are from a study of T-cell reconstitution after alpha-beta-depleted transplantation in children. Study-wide points: A year had passed since transplant, and T-cell counts and diversity by then came mostly from newly produced T cells. The high TCRbeta diversity at day 60 in some patients came from surviving recipient T cells and thymic progenitors. Expanded graft clones, several hundred of them, were reportedly the source of alpha-beta T cells about two months after transplant.

The gene calls are TRBV5-8 and TRBJ2-7; 8 bases map to TRBD1. Here the sequenced sample was PBMCs, mostly from graft donor cells, taken 180 days after TCRalphabeta/CD19-depleted stem cell transplant. The TCR originated in a male patient aged 2-15 years who had a stem cell transplant for chronic granulomatous disease, so the T cells may come from the graft donor. The DNA of the CDR3 is TGTGCCAGCAGCTTCGGGGACAGGAGGTCCTACGAGCAGTACTTC. Translating it yields CASSFGDRRSYEQYF.